The TCR beta chain described here comes from a study of cytomegalovirus exposure and HLA in healthy donors. With regard to this clone: Its target is not known.

The junction had 8 bases not matched to a gene; V was cut back by 0 bases and J by 3 bases. This CDR3 contains 16 residues. Germline V lookup: CDR1 MNHEY, CDR2 SVGAGI. Study conclusions and caveats: Diagnosis of cytomegalovirus status made by the classifier reportedly showed high specificity and sensitivity.

The PCR used 60 Vbeta and 13 Jbeta primers. Assay: immunoSEQ multiplex PCR; the TCRdb copy retains only in-frame clones and omits some. The table records 150,000 to 200,000 clones, 82% of them present only once. Sequenced sample: PBMCs. The clonotype originates from a man aged 35 to 55 in good health and CMV-seronegative. The chain employs TRBV6-5 and TRBJ2-7; 7 bases match TRBD2. The CDR3 loop is CASSYSWVGGNYEQYF. DNA for the CDR3: TGTGCCAGCAGTTACTCGTGGGTGGGGGGGAACTACGAGCAGTACTTC.